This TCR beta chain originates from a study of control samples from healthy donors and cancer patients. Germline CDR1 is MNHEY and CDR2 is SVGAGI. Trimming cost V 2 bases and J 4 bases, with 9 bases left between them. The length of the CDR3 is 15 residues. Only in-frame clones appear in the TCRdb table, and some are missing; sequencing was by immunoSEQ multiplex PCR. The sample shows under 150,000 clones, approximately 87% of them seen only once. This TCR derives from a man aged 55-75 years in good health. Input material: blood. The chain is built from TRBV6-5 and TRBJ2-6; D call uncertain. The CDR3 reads CASSYRRSGANVLTF. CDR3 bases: TGTGCCAGCAGTTACCGCCGGTCCGGGGCCAACGTCCTGACTTTC.